This T cell receptor (beta chain) was found in a study of blood T cell repertoires in COVID-19 (TCRdb year 2020). Broadly, across the study: The collaborator samples originated in the United States, Italy and Spain and spanned the acute and convalescent phases of COVID-19. Subjects who had been exposed to COVID-19, were actively infected with it, or had recovered from it provided the deeply sampled blood TCRbeta repertoires that made up the dataset. The repertoires were released in a freely available public database intended as a resource for research on the immune response to SARS-CoV-2. Samples came from the ongoing ImmuneRACE study (first 160 participants) plus 1,254 subjects from 6 global collaborators. The material from the prospective study consisted of cDNA or gDNA derived from T cells, B-cell-depleted T cells, or PBMCs. Sample metadata almost always included a de-identified subject ID, COVID-19 status, age in years and sex. Where available, HLA class I and class II types were taken from metadata supplied by the sample provider and were not determined by assay-based typing.

About this clone itself: Its antigen is currently not known. Per-base qualities were not stored, and no clone one base away is much larger.

The immunoSEQ Assay, a bias-controlled multiplex PCR, was used to amplify TCRbeta CDR3 regions from genomic DNA. Regarding the original processing steps: The number of nucleated cells in each sample was estimated from the amplification of reference gene primers within the assay. Sequence reads were collapsed and filtered to measure the absolute abundance of every unique TCRbeta CDR3 rearrangement. For each sample, productive Simpson clonality was calculated as the square root of Simpson's diversity index over productive rearrangements. Held by TCRdb, this immuneACCESS table contains in-frame sequences only and omits some clones. Under half of the omission traces to an unresolved V gene where checked; the cause of the rest is unknown. V and J calls and clone size come straight from that table; D and trimming were deduced from the DNA. This sample gives about 140,000 clones in total; under 85% of them show up just once. The leading ten clones occupy 1.5% to 2% of the sample.

Collaborating institutions collected whole blood in K2EDTA tubes following their own protocols. For TCRbeta analysis, collaborators shipped samples as frozen whole blood, isolated PBMCs, or DNA extracted from either of those sample types. Reading from cysteine to phenylalanine, the CDR3 counts 12 amino acids. Left in the record is the CDR3 DNA by itself, 36 bases read in frame from the first base. The germline V gene specifies SGHDN as CDR1 and FVKESK as CDR2. Trimming takes 3 bases from V and 4 bases from J, and the germline ends sit 6 bases apart. The paper as a whole reports these results and caveats: The quantity of clinical and demographic metadata differed by source and by participant and was supplied without curation.

Sequencing was carried out using peripheral blood. The sequence derives from a human donor in a cohort sampled during active COVID-19. The sequence is built from TRBV14 and TRBJ1-2, with no D gene named confidently. The DNA sequence reads TGTGCCAGCAGCCAGGGCTTCTATGGCTACACCTTC. It is translated as CASSQGFYGYTF.